This TCR beta chain is from a study of T cells in Graves' hyperthyroidism and ophthalmopathy (dated by TCRdb to about 2019). Describing the broader study: Peripheral blood samples were taken at initial diagnosis, before any treatment was given. To identify distinguishing TCR V-J signatures, a discovery cohort of about 100 patients was used, comprising 40 to 45 with Graves' ophthalmopathy and approximately 58 with stable Graves' hyperthyroidism. Prospective prediction of ophthalmopathy was tested in an independent validation cohort of fewer than 20 hyperthyroidism patients and 17 patients who later progressed to ophthalmopathy. The roughly 91 discovery patients were randomly split 7:3 into training and test sets. In addition, the study compared T-cell repertoires in thyroid tissue and in blood from several Graves' hyperthyroidism patients. Following sampling, methimazole starting at 30 mg daily was given to hyperthyroidism patients, and high-dose intravenous methylprednisolone was given to ophthalmopathy patients. The paper describes TCR Vbeta CDR3 sequencing of 135 peripheral blood samples, made up of 43 ophthalmopathy patients, roughly 80 hyperthyroidism patients and around 17 progressor patients.

Amplification of TCR beta CDR3 regions was carried out from RNA transcripts. A first-round RT-PCR of the TCR CDR3 used the HTBI primer set with the Qiagen OneStep RT-PCR kit. A second multiplex PCR round built the libraries, followed by size selection and purification. Libraries were sequenced paired-end with 100 bp reads on an Illumina HiSeq2000. For the original study's pipeline: SOAPnuke was used to process the raw data, throwing out any read that contained adapters or uncalled bases, had a mean Phred below 15, or lacked an exact constant-primer or identifier match. High-quality paired reads were merged using COPE v1.2.5, and each unique nucleotide sequence was defined as a clonotype. MiTCR v1.1 was used to align the clonotypes against IMGT TRBV, TRBD and TRBJ reference segments. Only V-J combinations with frequency above 0.0001, covering approximately 99% of repertoires, were analysed. A TCS score was defined as the ratio of F50 (clonal expansion) to E x V (chaos), with BLOSUM62-based TCRdist applied between CDR3 peptides within each V-J. Welch's t-statistics and random forest reduced fewer than 550 V-J features to about 12, which were used in a naive Bayes classifier (R e1071). TCRdb trimmed the raw reads at Q25, called clones with MiXCR and kept productive beta chains. Each CDR3 protein gets just one entry, which takes the most common genes and DNA from the rows behind it. For this entry, the V and J calls and clone size follow TCRdb and not the study's own pipeline. This sample has 400,000 to 550,000 distinct CDR3 sequences in its table, and under 15% of those were observed once. Less than 20% of the sample belongs to the ten largest clones.

A patient counted as having stable Graves' hyperthyroidism if no progression to ophthalmopathy occurred over 18 months of follow-up. Hyperthyroidism patients were aged 18 to 65 years and newly diagnosed, with disease duration of less than 2 months. Patients with uncontrolled infections, other autoimmune diseases, pregnancy or lactation were excluded. Diagnoses relied on clinical symptoms, serum thyroxine and TRAb, thyroid ultrasound and orbital computed tomography. PBMCs were separated from approximately 10 ml of fresh peripheral blood using Ficoll-Paque density gradient centrifugation. Total RNA was extracted using Trizol reagent, and RNA quality was assessed on an Agilent 2100 Bioanalyzer. Findings and caveats that apply to the study as a whole: Sample size was not statistically predetermined, and blinding of investigators to group allocation was not performed. Most expanded thyroid clonotypes (frequency above 0.001) were also detected in blood, a finding suggesting that blood repertoires may reflect thyroid immune responses. During validation, the model predicted progression to ophthalmopathy a median of about 6.3 months ahead of onset, with approximately 71% sensitivity and 72.22% specificity. A model built on a 13 V-J signature distinguished ophthalmopathy from stable hyperthyroidism, reaching 85% to 90% sensitivity and around 81% specificity in cross-validation and 80%/75% in testing.

V sheds 4 bases and J sheds 4 bases, leaving 19 bases between their ends. The CDR3, cysteine through phenylalanine, is 17 amino acids long. The CDR3 DNA has 51 bases and is translated from base 1. In the germline V gene (reference sequence), CDR1 corresponds to WNHNN and CDR2 to SYGVQD. As concerns this clonotype: The antigen it recognizes is unknown. No base qualities exist here, and no much larger clone lies one base off it.

Sequences were obtained from blood. The chain is assembled from TRBV10-1 and TRBJ2-2, and perhaps TRBD1 as D gene, on 5 matching bases. The TCR comes from a woman younger than 35 with Graves' hyperthyroidism. CDR3 loop: CASSVPNETAGTGELFF. The sequence in DNA is TGCGCCAGCAGTGTCCCCAACGAGACAGCAGGCACCGGGGAGCTGTTTTTT.